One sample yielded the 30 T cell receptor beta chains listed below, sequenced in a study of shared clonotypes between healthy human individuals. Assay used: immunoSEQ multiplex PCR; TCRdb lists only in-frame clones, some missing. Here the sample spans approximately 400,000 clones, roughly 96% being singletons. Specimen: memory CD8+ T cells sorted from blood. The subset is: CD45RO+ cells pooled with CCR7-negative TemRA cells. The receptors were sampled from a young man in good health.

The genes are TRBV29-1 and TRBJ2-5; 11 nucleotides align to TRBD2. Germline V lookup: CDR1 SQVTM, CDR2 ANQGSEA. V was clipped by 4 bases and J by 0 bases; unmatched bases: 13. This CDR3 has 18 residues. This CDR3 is CSVGPPTSGRGYQETQYF. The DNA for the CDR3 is TGCAGCGTTGGGCCCCCTACTAGCGGGAGAGGGTACCAAGAGACCCAGTACTTC.

CDR3: CASSLVPLHNEQFF. In DNA, the CDR3 is TGTGCCAGCAGCTTGGTACCGCTACACAATGAGCAGTTCTTC. The chain joins TRBV5-8 to TRBJ2-1; D gene uncertain. Germline CDR1 and CDR2: SGHTS and YDEGEE. The V end lost 0 bases, the J end lost 5 bases, and 9 bases lay between the germline ends. The CDR3 length is 14 residues.

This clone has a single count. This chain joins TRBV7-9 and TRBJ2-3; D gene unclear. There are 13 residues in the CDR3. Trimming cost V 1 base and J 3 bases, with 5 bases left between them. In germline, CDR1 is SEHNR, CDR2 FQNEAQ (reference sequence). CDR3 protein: CASSLEVTDTQYF. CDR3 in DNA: TGTGCCAGCAGCTTAGAGGTTACAGATACGCAGTATTTT. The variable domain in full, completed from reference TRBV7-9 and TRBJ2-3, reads DTGVSQNPRHKITKRGQNVTFRCDPISEHNRLYWYRQTLGQGPEFLTYFQNEAQLEKSRLLSDRFSAERPKGSFSTLEIQRTEQGDSAMYLCASSLEVTDTQYFGPGTRLTVL.

CDR3 DNA sequence: TGTGCCTGGAGTGGGGGAGAAGCGGGAGCCACCGGGGAGCTGTTTTTT. Translation: CAWSGGEAGATGELFF. The genes are TRBV30 and TRBJ2-2; 8 bases agree with TRBD2. Germline CDR1 and CDR2: GTSNPN and SVGIG (reference sequence). This CDR3 spans 16 amino acids. The J segment lost 4 bases and the V segment lost 1 base, leaving 8 bases of the junction unmatched.

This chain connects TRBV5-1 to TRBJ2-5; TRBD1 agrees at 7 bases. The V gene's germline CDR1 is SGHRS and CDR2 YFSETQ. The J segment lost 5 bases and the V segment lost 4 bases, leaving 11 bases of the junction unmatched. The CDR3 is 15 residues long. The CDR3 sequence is CASSRDDRVSETQYF. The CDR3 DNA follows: TGCGCCAGCAGCAGAGACGACAGGGTGTCGGAGACCCAGTACTTC.

Here the CDR3 DNA reads TGTGCCTGGGATAGGTGGGCCGGGGAGCTGTTTTTT. Translation gives CAWDRWAGELFF. The V call is TRBV30, the J call TRBJ2-2, with no clear D. Germline CDR1 reads GTSNPN; CDR2 reads SVGIG (reference sequence). Trimming left V 5 bases short and J 6 bases short, with 10 bases between. The CDR3 totals 12 residues.

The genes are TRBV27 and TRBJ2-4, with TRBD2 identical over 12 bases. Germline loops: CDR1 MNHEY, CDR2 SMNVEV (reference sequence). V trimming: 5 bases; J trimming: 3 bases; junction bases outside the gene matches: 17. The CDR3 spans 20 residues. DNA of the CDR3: TGTGCCAGCAGTACATTGCGAATCGGACTAGCGGGGAATCACAAAAACATTCAGTACTTC. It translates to CASSTLRIGLAGNHKNIQYF.

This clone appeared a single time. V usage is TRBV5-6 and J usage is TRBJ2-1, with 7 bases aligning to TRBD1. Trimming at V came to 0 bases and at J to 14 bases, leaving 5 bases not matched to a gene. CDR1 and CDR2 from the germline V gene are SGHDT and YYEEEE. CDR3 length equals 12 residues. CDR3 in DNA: TGTGCCAGCAGCTTGGGGGACAGACGAGAGTTCTTC. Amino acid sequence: CASSLGDRREFF.

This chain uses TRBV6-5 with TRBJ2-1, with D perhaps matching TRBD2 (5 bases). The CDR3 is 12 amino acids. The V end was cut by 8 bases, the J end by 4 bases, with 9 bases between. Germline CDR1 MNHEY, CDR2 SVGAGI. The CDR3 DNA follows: TGTGCCAGCGGGAGCCCTTACAATGAGCAGTTCTTC. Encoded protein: CASGSPYNEQFF.

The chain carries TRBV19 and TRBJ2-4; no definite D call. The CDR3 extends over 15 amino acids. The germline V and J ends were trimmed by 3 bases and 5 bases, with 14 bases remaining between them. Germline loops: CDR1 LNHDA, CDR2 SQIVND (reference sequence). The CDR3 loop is CASSILFQAENIQYF. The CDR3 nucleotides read TGTGCCAGTAGTATTTTATTTCAGGCAGAAAACATTCAGTACTTC.

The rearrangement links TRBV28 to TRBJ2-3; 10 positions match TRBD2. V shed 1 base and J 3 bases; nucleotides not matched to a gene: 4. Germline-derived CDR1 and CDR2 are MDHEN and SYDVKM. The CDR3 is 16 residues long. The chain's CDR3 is CASSLLLAGLTDTQYF. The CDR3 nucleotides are TGTGCCAGCAGTTTATTACTAGCGGGATTAACAGATACGCAGTATTTT. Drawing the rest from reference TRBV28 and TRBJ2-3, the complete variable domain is DVKVTQSSRYLVKRTGEKVFLECVQDMDHENMFWYRQDPGLGLRLIYFSYDVKMKEKGDIPEGYSVSREKKERFSLILESASTNQTSMYLCASSLLLAGLTDTQYFGPGTRLTVL.

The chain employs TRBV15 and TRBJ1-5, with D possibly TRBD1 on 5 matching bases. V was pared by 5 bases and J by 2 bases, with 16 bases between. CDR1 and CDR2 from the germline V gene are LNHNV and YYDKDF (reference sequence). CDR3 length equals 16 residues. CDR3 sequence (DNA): TGTGCCACCAGCCCGGGGGGAGGGGTGGGCAATCAGCCCCAGCATTTT. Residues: CATSPGGGVGNQPQHF.

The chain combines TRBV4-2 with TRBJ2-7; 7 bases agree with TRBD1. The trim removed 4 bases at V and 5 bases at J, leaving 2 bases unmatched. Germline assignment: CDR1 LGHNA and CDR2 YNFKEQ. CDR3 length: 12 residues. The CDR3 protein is CASSPDRDEQYF. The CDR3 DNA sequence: TGTGCCAGCAGCCCTGACAGGGACGAGCAGTACTTC.

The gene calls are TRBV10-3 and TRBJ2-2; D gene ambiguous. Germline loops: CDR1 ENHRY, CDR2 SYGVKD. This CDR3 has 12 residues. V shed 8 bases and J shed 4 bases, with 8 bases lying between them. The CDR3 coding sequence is TGTGCCATCGGCGGTCTCACCGGGGAGCTGTTTTTT. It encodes CAIGGLTGELFF.

DNA for the CDR3: TGTGCCAGCAGTGGGGGGAGGGCTGAAAAACTGTTTTTT. Translation gives CASSGGRAEKLFF. This chain joins TRBV2 and TRBJ1-4; tentatively, D is TRBD1 (5 bases). Germline V CDR1 and CDR2: SNHLY, FYNNEI. V was cut by 4 bases and J by 7 bases, with 10 bases left in between. The CDR3 is made up of 13 amino acids.

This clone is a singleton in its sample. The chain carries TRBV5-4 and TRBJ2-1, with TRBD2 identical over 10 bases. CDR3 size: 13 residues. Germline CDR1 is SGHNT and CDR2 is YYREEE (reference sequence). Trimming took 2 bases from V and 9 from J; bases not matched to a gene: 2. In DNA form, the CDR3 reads TGTGCCAGCAGCTTAAGGACTAGCGGTGAGCAGTTCTTC. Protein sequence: CASSLRTSGEQFF.

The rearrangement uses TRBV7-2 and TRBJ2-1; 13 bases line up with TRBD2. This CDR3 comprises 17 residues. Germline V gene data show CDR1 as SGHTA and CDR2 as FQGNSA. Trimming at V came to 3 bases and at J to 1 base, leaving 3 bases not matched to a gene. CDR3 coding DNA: TGTGCCAGCAGCTTTCCGGGACTAGCGGGGTCCTACAATGAGCAGTTCTTC. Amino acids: CASSFPGLAGSYNEQFF.

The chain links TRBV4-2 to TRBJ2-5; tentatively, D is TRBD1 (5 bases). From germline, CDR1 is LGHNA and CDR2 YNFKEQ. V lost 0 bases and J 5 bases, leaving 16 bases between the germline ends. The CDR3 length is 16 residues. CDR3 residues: CASSQDLARVPETQYF. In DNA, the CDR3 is TGTGCCAGCAGCCAAGATCTCGCCAGGGTTCCGGAGACCCAGTACTTC.

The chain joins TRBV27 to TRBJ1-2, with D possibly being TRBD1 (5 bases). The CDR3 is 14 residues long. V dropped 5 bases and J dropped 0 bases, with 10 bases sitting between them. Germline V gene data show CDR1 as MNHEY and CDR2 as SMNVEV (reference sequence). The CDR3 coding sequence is TGTGCCAGCAGTCTCACGGGGCCTAACTATGGCTACACCTTC. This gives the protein CASSLTGPNYGYTF.

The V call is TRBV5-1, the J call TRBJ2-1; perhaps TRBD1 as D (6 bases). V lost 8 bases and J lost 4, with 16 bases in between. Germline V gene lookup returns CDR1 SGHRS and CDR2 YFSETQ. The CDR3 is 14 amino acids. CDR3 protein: CASSRDIFYNEQFF. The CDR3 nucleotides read TGCGCCAGTAGCCGGGACATCTTTTACAATGAGCAGTTCTTC.

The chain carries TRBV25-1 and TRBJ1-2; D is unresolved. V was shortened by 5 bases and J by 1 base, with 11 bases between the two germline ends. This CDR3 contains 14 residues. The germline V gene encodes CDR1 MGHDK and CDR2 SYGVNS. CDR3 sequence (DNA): TGTGCCAGCAGTTCAGGACCCAATAACTATGGCTACACCTTC. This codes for CASSSGPNNYGYTF.

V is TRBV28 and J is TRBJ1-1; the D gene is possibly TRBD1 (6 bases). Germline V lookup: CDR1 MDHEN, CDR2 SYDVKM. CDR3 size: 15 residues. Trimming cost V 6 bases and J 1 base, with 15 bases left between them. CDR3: CASRQMRGANTEAFF. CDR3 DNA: TGTGCCAGCAGGCAAATGCGGGGGGCGAACACTGAAGCTTTCTTT.

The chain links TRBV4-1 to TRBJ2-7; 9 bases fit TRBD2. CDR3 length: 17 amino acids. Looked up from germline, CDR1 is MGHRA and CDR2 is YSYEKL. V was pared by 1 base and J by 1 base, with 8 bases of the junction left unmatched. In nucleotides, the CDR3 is TGCGCCAGCAGCCAAGTTTTTGCGGGAGGGTTGTCCTACGAGCAGTACTTC. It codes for CASSQVFAGGLSYEQYF.

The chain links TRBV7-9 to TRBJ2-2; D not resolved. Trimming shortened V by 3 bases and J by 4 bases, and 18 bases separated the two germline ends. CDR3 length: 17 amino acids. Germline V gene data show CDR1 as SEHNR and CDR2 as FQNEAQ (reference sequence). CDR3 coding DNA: TGTGCCAGCAGCTTCGTGAGTCAGCGCAATCTCACCGGGGAGCTGTTTTTT. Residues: CASSFVSQRNLTGELFF.

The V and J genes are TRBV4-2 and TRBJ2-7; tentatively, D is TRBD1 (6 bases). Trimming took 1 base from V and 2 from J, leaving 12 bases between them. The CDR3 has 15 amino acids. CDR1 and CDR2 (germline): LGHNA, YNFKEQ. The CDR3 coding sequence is TGTGCCAGCAGCCAAGGGGAGCGGACAGCCTACGAGCAGTACTTC. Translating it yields CASSQGERTAYEQYF.

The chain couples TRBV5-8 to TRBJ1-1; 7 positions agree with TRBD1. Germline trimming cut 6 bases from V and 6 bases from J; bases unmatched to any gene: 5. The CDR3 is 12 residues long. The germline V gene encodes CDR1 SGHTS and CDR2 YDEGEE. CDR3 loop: CASNRGRAEAFF. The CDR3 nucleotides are TGTGCCAGCAACAGGGGAAGGGCTGAAGCTTTCTTT.

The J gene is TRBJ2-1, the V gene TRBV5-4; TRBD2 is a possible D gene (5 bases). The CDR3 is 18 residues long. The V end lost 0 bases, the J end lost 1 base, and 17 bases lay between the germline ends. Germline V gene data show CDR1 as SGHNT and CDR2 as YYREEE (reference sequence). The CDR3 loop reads CASSLGEGRLGSYNEQFF. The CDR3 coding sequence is TGTGCCAGCAGCTTGGGAGAGGGCCGGCTTGGGTCCTACAATGAGCAGTTCTTC.

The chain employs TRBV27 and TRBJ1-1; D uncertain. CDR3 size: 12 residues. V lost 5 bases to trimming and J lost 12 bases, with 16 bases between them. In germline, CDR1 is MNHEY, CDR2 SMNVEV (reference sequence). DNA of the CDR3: TGTGCCAGCAGTCCCCCCGGTCGCGATACTTTCTTT. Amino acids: CASSPPGRDTFF.

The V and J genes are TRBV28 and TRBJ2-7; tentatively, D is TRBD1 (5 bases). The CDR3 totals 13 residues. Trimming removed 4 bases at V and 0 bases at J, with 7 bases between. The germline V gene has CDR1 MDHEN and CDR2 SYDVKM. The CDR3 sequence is CASSYGASYEQYF. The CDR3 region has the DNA TGTGCCAGCAGTTATGGGGCCTCCTACGAGCAGTACTTC. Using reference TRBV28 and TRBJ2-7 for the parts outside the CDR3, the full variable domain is DVKVTQSSRYLVKRTGEKVFLECVQDMDHENMFWYRQDPGLGLRLIYFSYDVKMKEKGDIPEGYSVSREKKERFSLILESASTNQTSMYLCASSYGASYEQYFGPGTRLTVT.

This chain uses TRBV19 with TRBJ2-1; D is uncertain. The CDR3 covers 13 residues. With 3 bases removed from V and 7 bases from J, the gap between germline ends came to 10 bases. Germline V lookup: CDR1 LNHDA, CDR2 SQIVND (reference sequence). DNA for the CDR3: TGTGCCAGTAGTATCGCTGGGATTAATGAGCAGTTCTTC. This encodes CASSIAGINEQFF.